This paragraph reports one T cell receptor beta chain. This clone's antigen is unknown. No quality values exist for individual bases; no much larger clone is one base distant. V loses 6 bases, J loses 4 bases, and the germline ends lie 10 bases apart. The germline V gene gives CDR1 as MNHEY and CDR2 as SVGAGI. Reading from cysteine to phenylalanine, the CDR3 counts 13 amino acids. Only the CDR3 DNA stays, 39 bases, in frame from base 1. The data belong to a study of chemoradiotherapy in HPV16-positive cancers (dated by TCRdb to about 2022). With respect to the entire study: Candidate HPV-specific T-cell clones and common TCR motifs were defined by functional T-cell assays performed on cells from two HPV16-positive patients. The study set out to ask whether T-cell immunity against the HPV oncoproteins E6 and E7 changes over the course of chemoradiotherapy and whether that immunity affects survival. TCR repertoires from 86 patients with HPV-related cancers were then used to track the candidate HPV-specific TCRs and motifs.

Library preparation used the immunoSEQ multiplex PCR assay. TCRdb retrieved this table from immuneACCESS and kept in-frame rearrangements only. Not all clones are present; in checked studies, unresolved V genes account for under half, and no reason is known for the remainder. This sample lists over 35,000 clones; more than 75% were detected once. The ten biggest clones cover approximately 5.4% of the sample. General study outcomes and caveats: Expansion of candidate HPV-specific clones and E7-related TCR motifs was observed in the tumor microenvironment during treatment, whereas no such expansion was observed for non-HPV-specific T cells. In HPV16-positive patients, expansion of HPV-responsive T cells during chemoradiotherapy was associated with improved recurrence-free survival. The survival association was reported for HPV16-positive patients, and the functional definition of HPV-specific T cells was derived from only a couple of HPV16-positive patients.

Repertoires were sampled repeatedly over the course of chemoradiotherapy, so clonal expansion could be followed in the tumor microenvironment. The sequence derives from a human donor with HPV-associated anogenital cancer. Sequenced here: blood, sampled from a patient who underwent chemoradiotherapy. Recombination connected TRBV6-5 to TRBJ2-1; tentative D gene TRBD1, with 6 bases matching. The CDR3 sequence is CASRRTVYNEQFF. The DNA sequence reads TGTGCCAGCAGGCGGACAGTTTACAATGAGCAGTTCTTC.